This T cell receptor (beta chain) emerged from a study of shared clonotypes between healthy human individuals. Study-wide background: Used for every donor were three CD4 naive, three CD4 memory, two CD8 naive and one CD8 memory plate.

This CDR3 is 14 amino acids long. In germline, CDR1 is LNHDA, CDR2 SQIVND (reference sequence). V lost 5 bases, J lost 0 bases, and 8 bases lay in between. TCRdb keeps only in-frame clones here, not all; method: immunoSEQ multiplex PCR. The repertoire has 1.4 million or so clones, roughly 98.5% of them found once; the top ten carry roughly 0.35%. The receptor was derived from a man younger than 40 in good health. The V and J genes are TRBV19 and TRBJ1-3, with D possibly TRBD1 on 5 matching bases. Sequencing was done on a sample of naive CD4+ T cells sorted from blood. Noted subset: CD45RA+ positively selected. The CDR3 DNA reads TGTGCCAGTAGTCTGGACATCTCTGGAAACACCATATATTTT. Amino acid sequence: CASSLDISGNTIYF.